This record looks at one T cell receptor (beta chain) sequence and its context. This sample stems from a study of blood T cell repertoires in COVID-19. Looking at the study overall: Researchers got acute and convalescent COVID-19 samples from the United States, Italy and Spain.

The repertoire was sequenced with immunoSEQ multiplex PCR; TCRdb's copy has only in-frame clones and lacks some. The sample comprises approximately 300,000 clones, almost 90% of which are singletons, and approximately 10% rests with the top ten. This clonotype was sampled from a woman under 40 with COVID-19, enrolled during active disease. Sequences were obtained from peripheral blood.

CDR3 protein: CASSYQKSTENTEAFF. The CDR3 DNA follows: TGTGCCAGCAGTTACCAAAAGAGTACAGAGAACACTGAAGCTTTCTTT. The chain joins TRBV6-5 to TRBJ1-1; unclear D gene. CDR1 is MNHEY and CDR2 is SVGAGI in the germline V gene. The CDR3 is made up of 16 amino acids. Between the trimmed V and J ends, which lost 2 bases and 1 base, there was a span of 14 bases.